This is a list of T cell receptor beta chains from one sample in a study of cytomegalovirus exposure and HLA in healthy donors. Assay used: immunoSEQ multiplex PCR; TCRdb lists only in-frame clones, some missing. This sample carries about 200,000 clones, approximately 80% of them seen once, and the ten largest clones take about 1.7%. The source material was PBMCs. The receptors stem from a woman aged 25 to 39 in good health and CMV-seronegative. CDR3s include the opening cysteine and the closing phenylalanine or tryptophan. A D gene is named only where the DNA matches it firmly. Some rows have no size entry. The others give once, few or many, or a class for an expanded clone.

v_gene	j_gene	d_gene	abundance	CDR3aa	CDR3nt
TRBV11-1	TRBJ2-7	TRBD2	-	CASRFSGREYEQYF	TGTGCCAGCAGATTCAGCGGGAGAGAGTACGAGCAGTACTTC
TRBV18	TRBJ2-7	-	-	CASSGNSDEQYF	TGTGCCAGCTCAGGTAATAGCGACGAGCAGTACTTC
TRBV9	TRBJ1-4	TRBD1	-	CASSIRTGMGEKLFF	TGTGCCAGCAGCATTAGGACAGGGATGGGGGAAAAACTGTTTTTT
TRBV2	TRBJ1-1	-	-	CASSNSGVGPEAFF	TGTGCCAGCAGCAACTCGGGGGTGGGGCCTGAAGCTTTCTTT
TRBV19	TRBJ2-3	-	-	CASTPWGGRAISTDTQYF	TGTGCCAGTACCCCATGGGGGGGCAGGGCTATTAGCACAGATACGCAGTATTTT
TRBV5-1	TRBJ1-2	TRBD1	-	CASSFLGQGEGGGYTF	TGCGCCAGCAGCTTTCTCGGACAGGGTGAGGGTGGTGGCTACACCTTC
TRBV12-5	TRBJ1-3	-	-	CASGLVQWAADGNTIYF	TGTGCTAGTGGTTTGGTTCAATGGGCTGCTGATGGAAACACCATATATTTT
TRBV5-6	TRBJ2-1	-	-	CASSFRVVHNEQFF	TGTGCCAGCAGCTTCAGGGTGGTTCACAATGAGCAGTTCTTC
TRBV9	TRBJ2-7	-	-	CASSIGGGRTGEQYF	TGTGCCAGCAGCATAGGGGGAGGACGGACCGGCGAGCAGTACTTC
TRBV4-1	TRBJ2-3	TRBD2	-	CASRRAGGTDTQYF	TGCGCCAGCAGACGAGCGGGGGGCACAGATACGCAGTATTTT
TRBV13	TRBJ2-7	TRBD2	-	CASSFGGRAIYEQYF	TGTGCCAGCAGCTTTGGCGGGAGGGCCATTTACGAGCAGTACTTC
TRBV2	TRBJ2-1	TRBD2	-	CASSSLAGGLNEQFF	TGTGCCAGCAGTTCCCTAGCGGGAGGGCTTAATGAGCAGTTCTTC
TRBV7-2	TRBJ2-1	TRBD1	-	CASSKGQGAVNEQFF	TGTGCCAGCAGCAAAGGACAGGGGGCGGTAAATGAGCAGTTCTTC
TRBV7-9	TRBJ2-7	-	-	CSSSPQEIYEQYF	TGTTCCAGCAGCCCCCAGGAAATCTACGAGCAGTACTTC
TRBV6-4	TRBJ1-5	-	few	CASSVIVGGARQPQHF	TGTGCCAGCAGTGTAATAGTCGGTGGGGCCAGGCAGCCCCAGCATTTT
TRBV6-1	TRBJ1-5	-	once	CASSEASNNQPQHF	TGTGCCAGCAGTGAAGCGAGTAATAATCAGCCCCAGCATTTT
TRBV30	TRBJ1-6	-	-	CAWSVGGLRSPLHF	TGTGCCTGGAGTGTAGGGGGTTTACGATCACCCCTCCACTTT
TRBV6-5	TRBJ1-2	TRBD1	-	CASTDRVYGYTF	TGTGCCAGCACTGACAGGGTTTATGGCTACACCTTC
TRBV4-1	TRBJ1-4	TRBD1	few	CASSQADGTGDEKLFF	TGCGCCAGCAGCCAAGCGGACGGGACAGGGGATGAAAAACTGTTTTTT
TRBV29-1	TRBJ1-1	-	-	CSGSQGFGTEAFF	TGCAGCGGTTCCCAGGGATTCGGCACTGAAGCTTTCTTT
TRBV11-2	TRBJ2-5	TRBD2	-	CASSQGLAGYGETQYF	TGTGCCAGCAGCCAAGGACTAGCGGGATACGGGGAGACCCAGTACTTC
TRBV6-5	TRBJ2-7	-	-	CASRGDSPYEQYF	TGTGCCAGCCGCGGAGACAGCCCCTACGAGCAGTACTTC
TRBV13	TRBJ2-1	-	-	CASSPRAGWEQFF	TGTGCCAGCAGCCCCAGGGCTGGGTGGGAGCAGTTCTTC
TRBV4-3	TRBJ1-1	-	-	CASSQEPRAGTEAFF	TGCGCCAGCAGCCAAGAACCGAGAGCCGGGACTGAAGCTTTCTTT
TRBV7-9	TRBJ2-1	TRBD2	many	CASSPVGGGYNEQFF	TGTGCCAGCAGCCCCGTGGGCGGGGGCTACAATGAGCAGTTCTTC
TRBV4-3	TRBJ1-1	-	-	CASSQDRRTEAFF	TGCGCCAGCAGCCAAGATAGGCGGACTGAAGCTTTCTTT
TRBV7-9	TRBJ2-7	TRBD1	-	CASSSGDRGQSYEQYF	TGTGCCAGCAGCTCAGGGGACAGGGGGCAGTCCTACGAGCAGTACTTC
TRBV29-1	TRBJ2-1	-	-	CSVETVRNEQFF	TGCAGCGTTGAAACTGTTAGAAATGAGCAGTTCTTC
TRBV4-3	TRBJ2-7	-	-	CASSQDVASGGYEQYF	TGCGCCAGCAGCCAAGACGTAGCGAGTGGAGGCTACGAGCAGTACTTC
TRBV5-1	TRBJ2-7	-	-	CASSLVADPYEQYF	TGCGCCAGCAGCCTCGTAGCGGACCCCTACGAGCAGTACTTC
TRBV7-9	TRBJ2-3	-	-	CASSLGRQITDTQYF	TGTGCCAGCAGCTTAGGGCGGCAGATCACAGATACGCAGTATTTT
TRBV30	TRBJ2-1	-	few	CAWSVQGVSNEQFF	TGTGCCTGGAGTGTACAAGGGGTGAGCAATGAGCAGTTCTTC